This entry is about one T cell receptor beta chain. Its antigen is unknown. The CDR3 goes on 3 residues after the read ends, and that part is filled in from the germline J gene. The data were obtained in a study of T cells in women clearing cervical HPV infection. Study-level background: Case blood was drawn a median about 150 days after lesion detection. Regarding the study as a whole: Repertoire richness, not evenness, was significantly elevated in CIN3+ cases versus controls.

Some clones are missing from TCRdb's copy, which holds only in-frame ones; the method was immunoSEQ multiplex PCR. The data show about 30,000 clones, and the top ten clones hold around 7%. The length of the CDR3 is 14 residues. V lost 5 bases and J 1 base, leaving 9 bases between the germline ends. Germline V gives CDR1 SGHAT, CDR2 FQNNGV. The receptor was derived from a woman aged 18 to 75 with a cervical HPV16 infection that either progressed to CIN3+ or cleared (not recorded which). The chain uses TRBV11-2 and TRBJ1-3; D may be TRBD1 (5 bases). The sample comprised blood buffy coat. Partial CDR3 DNA: TGTGCCAGCAGCCAAGGGGAATCTGGAAACACC. It translates to CASSQGESGNT. The full-length CDR3 reads as CASSQGESGNTIYF. Complete variable domain (other parts from reference TRBV11-2 and TRBJ1-3): EAGVAQSPRYKIIEKRQSVAFWCNPISGHATLYWYQQILGQGPKLLIQFQNNGVVDDSQLPKDRFSAERLKGVDSTLKIQPAKLEDSAVYLCASSQGESGNTIYFGEGSWLTVV.